The rows below give T cell receptor beta chains drawn from one sample of a study of blood T cell repertoires in COVID-19. TCRdb's table, derived via immunoSEQ multiplex PCR, lists solely in-frame clones and lacks some. The sample has 65,000 to 95,000 clones, approximately 80% seen once. Sequenced material: peripheral blood. The origin of the receptors is a woman in her fifties or sixties with acute or convalescent COVID-19. Both conserved end residues are part of each CDR3. Clone size is not always given. Where it is, it says once, few, many or a class for expanded clones.

.	TRBV20-1	TRBJ2-7	CSARGGYEQYF
.	TRBV6-5	TRBJ2-7	CASSYRGSAEQYF
.	TRBV27	TRBJ1-5	CASGVEGGRGVNQPQHF
once	TRBV3-1/TRBV3-2	TRBJ1-1	CASSGQGGTEAFF
.	TRBV28	TRBJ2-1	CASSLDDRGSYNEQFF
.	TRBV7-6	TRBJ1-3	CASSLNSPNSGNTIYF
.	TRBV6-5	TRBJ1-1	CASSYKTMNTEAFF
.	TRBV15	TRBJ2-6	CATSRDSGTGANVLTF
.	TRBV4-2	TRBJ2-5	CASSPEAGGDETQYF
.	TRBV11-2	TRBJ2-7	CASSLDWAASISYEQYF
.	TRBV28	TRBJ2-1	CATESPRGVAGARSSYNEQFF
.	TRBV7-8	TRBJ2-7	CASSLERDREQYF
once	TRBV7-7	TRBJ2-2	CASSNRVGDTGELFF
.	TRBV19	TRBJ2-7	CASSPRTGEYEQYF
.	TRBV6-5	TRBJ2-5	CASSYYLGYETQYF
.	TRBV28	TRBJ2-2	CASSLSGSKHTGELFF
.	TRBV28	TRBJ2-3	CARRQGESTDTQYF
.	TRBV9	TRBJ2-1	CASSFRGVAGGAVAYNEQFF
.	TRBV24-1	TRBJ2-1	CATSETRRQFF
.	TRBV5-8	TRBJ2-6	CASLTGTGKSGANVLTF
once	TRBV30	TRBJ1-5	CAWGTRQGAIQPQHF
.	TRBV7-6	TRBJ2-6	CASSSEATGSSLSGANVLTF
.	TRBV27	TRBJ1-2	CASSLNGRSYGYTF
.	TRBV6-5	TRBJ2-1	CASRTSGSDEQFF
.	TRBV5-4	TRBJ2-4	CASSPPTKNIQYF
.	TRBV7-9	TRBJ1-5	CASSLGGGNQPQHF
.	TRBV5-4	TRBJ2-7	CASSAGTSGRSSYEQYF